What follows describes a single T cell receptor (beta chain). This entry is derived from a study of cytomegalovirus exposure and HLA in healthy donors. The germline V gene has CDR1 SGHTA and CDR2 FQGNSA. Unmatched junction bases numbered 18, after V lost 1 base and J lost 10 bases. This CDR3 is 19 amino acids long. The PCR employed 60 Vbeta primers together with 13 Jbeta primers. TCRdb's table, derived via immunoSEQ multiplex PCR, lists solely in-frame clones and lacks some. The repertoire holds 130,000 or so clones, around 77% seen once, with roughly 1% in the top ten. The chain employs TRBV7-2 and TRBJ2-1, with 11 bases lining up with TRBD2. Sequenced sample: PBMCs. The TCR sequence derives from a woman aged 60-75 years in good health and CMV-seronegative. The CDR3: CASSLVGGTGTSGLVEQFF. CDR3 bases: TGTGCCAGCAGCTTAGTCGGAGGGACCGGGACTAGCGGCCTAGTGGAGCAGTTCTTC.